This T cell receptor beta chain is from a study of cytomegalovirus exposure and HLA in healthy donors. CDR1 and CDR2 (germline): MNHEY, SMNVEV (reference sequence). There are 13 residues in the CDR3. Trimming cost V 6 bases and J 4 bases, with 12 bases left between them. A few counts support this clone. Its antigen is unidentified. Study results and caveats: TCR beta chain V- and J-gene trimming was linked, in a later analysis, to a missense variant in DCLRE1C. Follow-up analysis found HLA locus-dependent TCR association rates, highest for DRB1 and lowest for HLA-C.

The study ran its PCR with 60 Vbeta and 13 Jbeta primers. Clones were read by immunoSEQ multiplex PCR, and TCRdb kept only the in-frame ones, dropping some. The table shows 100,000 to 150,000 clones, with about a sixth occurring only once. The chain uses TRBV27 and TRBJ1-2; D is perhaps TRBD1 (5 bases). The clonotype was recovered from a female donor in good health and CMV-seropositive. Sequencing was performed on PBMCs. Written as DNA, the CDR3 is TGTGCCAGCAGAACGGGGGATCGCTATGGCTACACCTTC. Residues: CASRTGDRYGYTF.